These T cell receptor beta chains were read from a single sample in a study of breast tumors, draining lymph nodes, adjacent tissues. TCRdb reprocessed the multiplex PCR reads via MiXCR and lists one record per CDR3 protein. The table lists about 270,000 distinct CDR3 sequences, 30% to 35% of them singletons, with around 1.1% in the top ten. Sequences were obtained from axillary lymph node tissue. The receptors originated from a female donor with breast cancer. Some clones in this sample may be carry-over from other donors' samples. The CDR3 runs from the conserved cysteine through the conserved F or W. The D gene is left open where the match is weak. For some rows the clone size is stated as once, few or many, or as a class when expanded; others skip it.

>TRBV9|NA|TRBJ2-2|once
CTSSIEKGMGTGELFF
TGTACCAGCAGCATAGAAAAGGGGATGGGGACCGGGGAGCTGTTTTTT
>TRBV4-1|NA|TRBJ2-7|many
CASSHVRGGYEQYF
TGCGCCAGCAGCCACGTCAGGGGAGGGTACGAGCAGTACTTC
>TRBV30|NA|TRBJ2-7|few
CAWSVGREQYF
TGTGCCTGGAGTGTGGGGCGCGAGCAGTACTTC
>TRBV7-9|NA|TRBJ1-4|many
CASSQVRNNEKLFF
TGTGCCAGCAGCCAAGTACGAAATAATGAAAAACTGTTTTTT
>TRBV5-1|NA|TRBJ2-7|many
CACRDTETVYEQYF
TGCGCCTGCCGAGACACGGAAACCGTCTACGAGCAGTACTTC
>TRBV24-1|NA|TRBJ1-5|NA
CATHEGGSQPRHF
TGTGCCACCCACGAGGGTGGCAGTCAGCCCCGGCATTTT
>TRBV6-2/TRBV6-3|NA|TRBJ2-7|few
CASSKTENYEQYF
TGTGCCAGCAGTAAGACAGAGAATTACGAGCAGTACTTC
>TRBV3-1|NA|TRBJ2-1|NA
CASSPRWEVTYNEQFF
TGTGCCAGCAGCCCAAGGTGGGAGGTCACCTACAATGAGCAGTTCTTC
>TRBV13|NA|TRBJ1-2|many
CASSSKTGADYGYTF
TGTGCCAGCAGCTCCAAGACAGGAGCGGACTATGGCTACACCTTC
>TRBV14|NA|TRBJ1-3|many
CASSQVGNTIYF
TGTGCCAGCAGCCAAGTTGGAAACACCATATATTTT
>TRBV10-2|NA|TRBJ1-5|many
CASSDPGKNQPQHF
TGCGCCAGCAGTGATCCAGGGAAAAATCAGCCCCAGCATTTT
>TRBV6-4|TRBD2|TRBJ2-7|many
CASRHPPSGYEQYF
TGTGCCAGCAGACACCCCCCTAGCGGCTACGAGCAGTACTTC
>TRBV15|NA|TRBJ1-6|many
CATSRAGVGVNSPLHF
TGTGCCACCAGCAGAGCGGGAGTAGGTGTAAATTCACCCCTCCACTTT
>TRBV5-8|TRBD2|TRBJ2-3|many
CASSVGPRTSGTDTQYF
TGTGCCAGCAGCGTCGGGCCGAGGACTAGCGGCACAGATACGCAGTATTTT
>TRBV6-5|NA|TRBJ2-5|many
CASSYGVELTQYF
TGTGCCAGCAGTTACGGTGTGGAGCTGACCCAGTACTTC
>TRBV19|NA|TRBJ1-2|many
CASSIRTDSNYGYTF
TGTGCCAGTAGTATACGGACAGACTCTAACTATGGCTACACCTTC
>TRBV9|NA|TRBJ2-5|many
CASSPHGGSQETQYF
TGTGCCAGCAGCCCCCATGGAGGGAGCCAAGAGACCCAGTACTTC
>TRBV5-5|TRBD1|TRBJ1-4|many
CASSWDRPLSANEKLFF
TGTGCCAGCAGCTGGGACAGACCCTTGTCAGCTAATGAAAAACTGTTTTTT
>TRBV6-5|NA|TRBJ2-3|many
CASRQGTDTQYF
TGTGCCAGCAGACAGGGAACAGATACGCAGTATTTT
>TRBV5-1|TRBD2|TRBJ2-3|many
CASSPGRAGGTDTQYF
TGCGCCAGCAGCCCCGGTCGAGCGGGAGGCACAGATACGCAGTATTTT
>TRBV30|NA|TRBJ1-5|many
CAWKGGDQPQHF
TGTGCCTGGAAAGGGGGGGATCAGCCCCAGCATTTT
>TRBV4-3|NA|TRBJ2-1|many
CASSQGVGSEQFF
TGCGCCAGCAGCCAAGGGGTTGGCAGTGAGCAGTTCTTC
>TRBV2|NA|TRBJ1-2|many
CASHDRTPPLCYTF
TGTGCCAGTCATGACAGAACACCACCGTTGTGCTACACCTTC
>TRBV25-1|TRBD1|TRBJ2-7|many
CASSPNNRGTYEQYF
TGTGCCAGCAGCCCCAATAACAGGGGCACCTACGAGCAGTACTTC
>TRBV5-4|TRBD2|TRBJ2-1|NA
CASSPAGGRAEQFF
TGTGCCAGCAGTCCGGCGGGGGGGCGGGCAGAGCAGTTCTTC
>TRBV19|NA|TRBJ2-4|few
CASSLGGIQYF
TGTGCCAGTAGCTTAGGGGGCATTCAGTACTTC
>TRBV29-1|NA|TRBJ2-1|many
CSVDTGWGTGNEQFF
TGCAGCGTTGACACAGGGTGGGGGACGGGCAATGAGCAGTTCTTC
>TRBV7-9|NA|TRBJ1-2|once
CASSLDRAGRYTF
TGTGCCAGCAGCTTAGACAGGGCGGGAAGGTACACCTTC
>TRBV29-1|NA|TRBJ1-2|NA
CSVVPPGREYGYTF
TGCAGCGTTGTCCCCCCGGGACGGGAGTATGGCTACACCTTC
>TRBV11-2|TRBD1|TRBJ2-7|many
CASSRTGSLYEQYF
TGTGCCAGCAGCAGGACAGGGTCCTTGTACGAGCAGTACTTC
>TRBV20-1|TRBD2|TRBJ2-7|few
CTPPAGPYEQYF
TGCACCCCCCCAGCGGGACCCTACGAGCAGTACTTC
>TRBV20-1|NA|TRBJ1-5|NA
CSAPNAGTSGRAGNQPQHF
TGCAGTGCTCCGAACGCCGGGACTAGCGGCAGGGCGGGCAATCAGCCCCAGCATTTT
>TRBV19|TRBD2|TRBJ2-7|many
CASSTTGSPGLAGEQYF
TGTGCCAGTAGTACGACAGGCAGCCCGGGACTAGCGGGAGAGCAGTACTTC
>TRBV7-2|NA|TRBJ2-5|NA
CASSLRTGEAQYF
TGTGCCAGCAGCTTACGGACGGGGGAGGCCCAGTACTTC
>TRBV20-1|TRBD2|TRBJ2-7|many
CSARGIGREGRVSTYEQYF
TGCAGTGCTAGAGGGATAGGGCGGGAGGGCCGCGTCTCAACCTACGAGCAGTACTTC
>TRBV6-5|NA|TRBJ1-2|many
CASSYRTDLAYGYTF
TGTGCCAGCAGTTACCGGACAGACCTAGCCTATGGCTACACCTTC
>TRBV29-1|NA|TRBJ2-1|many
CSVEGELKQFF
TGCAGCGTTGAGGGAGAGCTAAAGCAGTTCTTC
>TRBV20-1|NA|TRBJ2-7|many
CSGSEAYEQYF
TGCAGCGGATCGGAGGCCTACGAGCAGTACTTC
>TRBV12-3/TRBV12-4|NA|TRBJ2-1|NA
CASSLHFGNYNEQFF
TGTGCCAGCAGTCTTCACTTCGGGAACTACAATGAGCAGTTCTTC
>TRBV6-1|TRBD2|TRBJ2-1|NA
CASSGGTSYYNEQFF
TGTGCCAGCAGTGGCGGGACTAGCTACTACAATGAGCAGTTCTTC